The text below deals with one T cell receptor beta chain. Researchers ran the assay at a deep level. The method was immunoSEQ multiplex PCR; TCRdb's version includes in-frame clones alone and lacks a portion of them. The repertoire holds approximately 350,000 clones, with approximately 79% as singletons. Memory CD4+ cells were the fraction left after CD45RA+ naive selection. The sample originates from a study of shared clonotypes between healthy human individuals. Study as a whole: Three plates each covered CD4 naive and memory; CD8 naive two, CD8 memory one.

Germline lookup yields CDR1 SGHRS and CDR2 YFSETQ. J gave up 3 bases and V 4 bases, and 13 bases lay outside the gene matches. The CDR3 runs to 17 residues. This chain joins TRBV5-1 and TRBJ2-3; 8 bases align to TRBD2. The receptor was isolated from a man aged 25 to 45 in good health. The sample comprised memory CD4+ T cells sorted from blood. Documented subset: CD45RA-negative fraction. CDR3 loop: CASSPEPQRERTDTQYF. In DNA, the CDR3 is TGCGCCAGCAGCCCCGAACCCCAGCGGGAGCGGACAGATACGCAGTATTTT.